This T cell receptor (beta chain) is drawn from a study of T cell responses to AZD1222 COVID-19 vaccine. Overall study: Second-dose recipients at about 4 or about 12 weeks were treated as one pooled group. Whole-study findings and limits: Spike regions recognized by vaccine-associated CD4 TCRs spanned the protein, led by 160-218 and 743-854.

This clone was seen a single time. Its antigen is as yet unknown. The CDR3 runs 16 residues. The germline V gene has CDR1 MNHEY and CDR2 SVGAGI. V was trimmed by 2 bases and J by 0 bases, leaving 8 bases between them. Sequenced by immunoSEQ multiplex PCR; TCRdb stores in-frame clones only, minus some. The table has around 69,000 clones, 70% to 90% seen once. The chain carries TRBV6-5 and TRBJ1-6; no definite D call. Sequencing used peripheral blood, obtained on day 0 of AZD1222 vaccination. The TCR was taken from an adult in good health. CDR3 loop: CASSYQWSSYNSPLHF. The DNA for the CDR3 is TGTGCCAGCAGTTACCAGTGGAGCTCCTATAATTCACCCCTCCACTTT.